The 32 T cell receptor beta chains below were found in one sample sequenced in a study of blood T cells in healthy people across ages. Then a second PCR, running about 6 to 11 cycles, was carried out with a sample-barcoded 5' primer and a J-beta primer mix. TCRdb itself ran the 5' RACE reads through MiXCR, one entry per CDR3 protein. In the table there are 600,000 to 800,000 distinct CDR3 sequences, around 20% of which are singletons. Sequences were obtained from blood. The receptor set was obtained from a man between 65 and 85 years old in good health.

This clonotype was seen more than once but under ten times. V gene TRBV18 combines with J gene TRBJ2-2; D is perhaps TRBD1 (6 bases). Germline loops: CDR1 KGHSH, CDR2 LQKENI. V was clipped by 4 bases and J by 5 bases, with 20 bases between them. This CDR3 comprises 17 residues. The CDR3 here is CASSRTDTNPRTGELFF. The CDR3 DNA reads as TGTGCCAGCTCACGGACAGACACTAACCCGCGGACCGGGGAGCTGTTTTTT.

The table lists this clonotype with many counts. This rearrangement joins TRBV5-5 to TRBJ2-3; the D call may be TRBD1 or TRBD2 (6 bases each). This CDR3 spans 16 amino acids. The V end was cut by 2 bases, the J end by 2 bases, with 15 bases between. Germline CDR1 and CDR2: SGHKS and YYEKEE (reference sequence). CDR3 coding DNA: TGTGCCAGCAGCTTCGGTACGGGGGCCTACACAGATACGCAGTATTTT. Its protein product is CASSFGTGAYTDTQYF.

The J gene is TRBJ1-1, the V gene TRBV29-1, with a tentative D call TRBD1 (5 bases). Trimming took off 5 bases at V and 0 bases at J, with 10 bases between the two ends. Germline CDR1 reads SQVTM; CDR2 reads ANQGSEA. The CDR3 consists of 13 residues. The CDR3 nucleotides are TGCAGCGTTTTTGGGGCCGTGAACACTGAAGCTTTCTTT. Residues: CSVFGAVNTEAFF.

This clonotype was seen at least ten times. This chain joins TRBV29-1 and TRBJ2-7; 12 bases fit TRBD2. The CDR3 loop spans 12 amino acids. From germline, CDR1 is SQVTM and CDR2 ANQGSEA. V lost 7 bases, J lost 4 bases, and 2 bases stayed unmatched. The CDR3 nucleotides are TGCAGCGCCGGGACTAGCGGGTACGAGCAGTACTTC. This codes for CSAGTSGYEQYF.

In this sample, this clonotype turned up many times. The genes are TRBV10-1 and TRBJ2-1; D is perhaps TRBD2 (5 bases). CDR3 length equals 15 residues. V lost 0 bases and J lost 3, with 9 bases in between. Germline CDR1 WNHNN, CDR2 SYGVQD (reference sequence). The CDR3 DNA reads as TGCGCCAGCAGTGAGTCTAGCGACTTCTACAATGAGCAGTTCTTC. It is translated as CASSESSDFYNEQFF.

CDR3 amino acids: CASSFPGGPGEQFF. The CDR3 DNA follows: TGTGCCAGCAGTTTTCCGGGAGGGCCTGGTGAGCAGTTCTTC. V is TRBV28 and J is TRBJ2-5, with 8 bases matching TRBD2. The J call may not be correct, given that the DNA end is closer to TRBJ2-1. The CDR3 contains 14 residues. Germline lookup yields CDR1 MDHEN and CDR2 SYDVKM.

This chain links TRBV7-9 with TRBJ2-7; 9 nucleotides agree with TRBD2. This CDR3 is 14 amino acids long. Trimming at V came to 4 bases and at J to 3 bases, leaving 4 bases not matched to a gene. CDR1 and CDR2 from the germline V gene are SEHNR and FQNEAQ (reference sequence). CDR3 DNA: TGTGCCAGCAGCTCTAGCGGGACTAACTACGAGCAGTACTTC. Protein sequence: CASSSSGTNYEQYF.

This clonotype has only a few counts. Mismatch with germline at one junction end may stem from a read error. The CDR3 bases are TGTTCCAGCAGCGGCGGGAATTCACCCCTCCACTTT. Translating it yields CSSSGGNSPLHF. The V and J genes are TRBV7-9 and TRBJ1-6, with D uncertain. The CDR3 is 12 amino acids. CDR1 is SEHNR, CDR2 FQNEAQ, per germline (reference sequence). The variable domain in full, completed from reference TRBV7-9 and TRBJ1-6, reads DTGVSQNPRHKITKRGQNVTFRCDPISEHNRLYWYRQTLGQGPEFLTYFQNEAQLEKSRLLSDRFSAERPKGSFSTLEIQRTEQGDSAMYLCSSSGGNSPLHFGNGTRLTVT.

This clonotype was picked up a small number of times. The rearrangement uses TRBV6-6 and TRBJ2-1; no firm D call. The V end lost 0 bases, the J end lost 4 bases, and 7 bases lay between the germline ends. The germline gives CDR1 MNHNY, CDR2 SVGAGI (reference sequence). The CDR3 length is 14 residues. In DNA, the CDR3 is TGTGCCAGCAGTTACTCGGAAAAATACAATGAGCAGTTCTTC. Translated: CASSYSEKYNEQFF.

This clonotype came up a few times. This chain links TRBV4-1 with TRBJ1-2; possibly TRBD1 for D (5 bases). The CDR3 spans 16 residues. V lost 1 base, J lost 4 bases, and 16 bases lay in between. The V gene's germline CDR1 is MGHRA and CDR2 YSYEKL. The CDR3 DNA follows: TGCGCCAGCAGCCAAGTACTAGGACAAACAACCTATGGCTACACCTTC. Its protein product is CASSQVLGQTTYGYTF.

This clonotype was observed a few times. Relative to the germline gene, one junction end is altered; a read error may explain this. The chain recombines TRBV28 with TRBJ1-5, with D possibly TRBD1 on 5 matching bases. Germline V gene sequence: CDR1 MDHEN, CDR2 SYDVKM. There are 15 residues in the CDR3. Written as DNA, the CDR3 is TGTGCCAGCAGATCAACAGGTACTGGCAATCAGCCCCAGCGTTTT. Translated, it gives CASRSTGTGNQPQRF.

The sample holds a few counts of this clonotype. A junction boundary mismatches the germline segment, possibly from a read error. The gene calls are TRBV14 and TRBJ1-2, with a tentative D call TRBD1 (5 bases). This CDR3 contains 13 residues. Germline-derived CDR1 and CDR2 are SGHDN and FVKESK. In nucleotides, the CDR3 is TGTGCCGGCAGCCAAGTTACGAGGGGAGGCTACACCTTC. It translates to CAGSQVTRGGYTF.

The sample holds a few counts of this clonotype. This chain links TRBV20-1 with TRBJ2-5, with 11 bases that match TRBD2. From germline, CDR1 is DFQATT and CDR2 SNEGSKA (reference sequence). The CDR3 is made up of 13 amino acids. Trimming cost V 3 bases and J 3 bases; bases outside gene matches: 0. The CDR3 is CSARTSGKETQYF. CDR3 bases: TGCAGTGCTAGGACTAGCGGGAAAGAGACCCAGTACTTC.

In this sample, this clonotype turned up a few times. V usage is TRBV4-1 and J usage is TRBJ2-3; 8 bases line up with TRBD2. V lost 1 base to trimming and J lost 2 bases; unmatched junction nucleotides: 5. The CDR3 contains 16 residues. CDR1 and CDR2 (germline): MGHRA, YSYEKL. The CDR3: CASSQGAGELTDTQYF. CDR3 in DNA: TGCGCCAGCAGCCAAGGAGCGGGAGAGCTCACAGATACGCAGTATTTT.

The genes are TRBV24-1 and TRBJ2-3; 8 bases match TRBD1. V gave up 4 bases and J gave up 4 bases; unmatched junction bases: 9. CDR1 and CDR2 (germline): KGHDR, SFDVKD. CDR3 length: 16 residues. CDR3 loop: CATSDAGQAWSDTQYF. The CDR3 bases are TGTGCCACCAGTGACGCGGGACAGGCTTGGTCAGATACGCAGTATTTT.

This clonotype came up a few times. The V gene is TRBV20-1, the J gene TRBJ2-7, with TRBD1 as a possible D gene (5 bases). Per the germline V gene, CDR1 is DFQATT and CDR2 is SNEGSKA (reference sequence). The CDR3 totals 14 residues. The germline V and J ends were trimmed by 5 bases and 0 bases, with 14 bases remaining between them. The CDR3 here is CSAGVWGSSYEQYF. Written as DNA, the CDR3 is TGCAGTGCTGGTGTATGGGGCAGCTCCTACGAGCAGTACTTC.

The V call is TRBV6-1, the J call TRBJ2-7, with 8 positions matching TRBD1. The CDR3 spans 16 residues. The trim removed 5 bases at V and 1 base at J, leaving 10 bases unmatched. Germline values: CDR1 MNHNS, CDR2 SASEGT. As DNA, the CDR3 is TGTGCCAGCAGTCTGGATAGGGACAGGAGATCCTACGAGCAGTACTTC. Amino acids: CASSLDRDRRSYEQYF.

The CDR3 loop reads CSATLGGDEQFF. The CDR3 DNA sequence: TGCAGTGCCACCCTCGGGGGCGATGAGCAGTTCTTC. The chain has TRBV20-1 and TRBJ2-5; TRBD1 or TRBD2 may be the D gene (6 bases each). TRBJ2-1 explains the end of the DNA better; the J call may be wrong. Germline V lookup: CDR1 DFQATT, CDR2 SNEGSKA (reference sequence). CDR3 length: 12 residues.

The CDR3 spells CASSQSGGRTYEQYF. The DNA of the CDR3 is TGTGCCAGCAGCCAAAGTGGCGGGAGAACCTACGAGCAGTACTTC. The V call is TRBV3-1, the J call TRBJ2-7; 7 positions match TRBD2. J was trimmed by 2 bases and V by 2 bases; bases with no gene match: 6. Germline values: CDR1 LGHDT, CDR2 YNNKEL (reference sequence). The CDR3 has 15 amino acids.

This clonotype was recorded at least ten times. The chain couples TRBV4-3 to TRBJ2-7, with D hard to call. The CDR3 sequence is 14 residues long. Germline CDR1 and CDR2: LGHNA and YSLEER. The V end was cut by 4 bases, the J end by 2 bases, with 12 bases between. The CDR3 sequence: CASSRATEPYEQYF. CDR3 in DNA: TGCGCCAGCAGCCGAGCAACAGAGCCCTACGAGCAGTACTTC.

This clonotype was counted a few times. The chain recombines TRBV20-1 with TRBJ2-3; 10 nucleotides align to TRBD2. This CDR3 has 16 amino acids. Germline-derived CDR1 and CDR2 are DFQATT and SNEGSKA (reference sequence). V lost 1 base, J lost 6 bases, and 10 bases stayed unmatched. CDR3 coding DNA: TGCAGTGCTAGAGTAACTAGCGGGGCTAAAGGGGATACGCAGTATTTT. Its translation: CSARVTSGAKGDTQYF.

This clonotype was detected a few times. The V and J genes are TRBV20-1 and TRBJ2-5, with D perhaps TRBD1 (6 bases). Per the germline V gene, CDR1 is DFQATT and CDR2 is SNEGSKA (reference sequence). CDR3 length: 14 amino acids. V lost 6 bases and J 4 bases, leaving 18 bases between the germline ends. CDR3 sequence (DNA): TGCAGTGCGCCGCGGACAGCGGATAGAGAGACCCAGTACTTC. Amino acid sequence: CSAPRTADRETQYF.

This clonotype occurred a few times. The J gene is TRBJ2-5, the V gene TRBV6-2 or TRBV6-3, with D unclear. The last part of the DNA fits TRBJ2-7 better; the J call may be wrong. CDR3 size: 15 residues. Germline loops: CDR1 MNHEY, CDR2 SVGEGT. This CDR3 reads CASSYSPGKTYEQYF. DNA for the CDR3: TGTGCCAGCAGTTACTCGCCAGGAAAGACCTACGAGCAGTACTTC.

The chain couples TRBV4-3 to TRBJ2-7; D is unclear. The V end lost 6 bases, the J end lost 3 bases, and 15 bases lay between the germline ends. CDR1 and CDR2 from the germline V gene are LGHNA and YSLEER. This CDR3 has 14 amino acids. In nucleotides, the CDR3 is TGCGCCAGCAGTTTGGAAACTGAGCGCTACGAGCAGTACTTC. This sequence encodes CASSLETERYEQYF.

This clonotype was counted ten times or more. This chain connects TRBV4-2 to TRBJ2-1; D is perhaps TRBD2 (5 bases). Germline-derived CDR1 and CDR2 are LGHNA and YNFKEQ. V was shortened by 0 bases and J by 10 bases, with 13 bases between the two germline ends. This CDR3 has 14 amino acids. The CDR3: CASSQDRGSEEQFF. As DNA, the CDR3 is TGTGCCAGCAGCCAAGACAGAGGGTCTGAGGAGCAGTTCTTC.

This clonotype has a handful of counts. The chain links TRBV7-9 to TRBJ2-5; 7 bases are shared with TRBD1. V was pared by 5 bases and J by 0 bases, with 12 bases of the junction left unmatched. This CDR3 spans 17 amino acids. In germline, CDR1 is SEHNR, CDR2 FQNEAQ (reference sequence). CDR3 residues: CASSQPQGPGYQETQYF. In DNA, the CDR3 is TGTGCCAGCAGCCAACCACAGGGGCCCGGGTACCAAGAGACCCAGTACTTC. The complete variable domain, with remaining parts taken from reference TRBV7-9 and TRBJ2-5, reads DTGVSQNPRHKITKRGQNVTFRCDPISEHNRLYWYRQTLGQGPEFLTYFQNEAQLEKSRLLSDRFSAERPKGSFSTLEIQRTEQGDSAMYLCASSQPQGPGYQETQYFGPGTRLLVL.

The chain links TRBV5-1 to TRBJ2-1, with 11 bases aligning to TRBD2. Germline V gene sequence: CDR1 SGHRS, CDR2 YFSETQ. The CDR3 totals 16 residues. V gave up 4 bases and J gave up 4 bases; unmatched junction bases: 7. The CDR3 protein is CASSPTSGTGYNEQFF. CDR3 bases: TGCGCCAGCAGCCCGACTAGCGGGACGGGGTACAATGAGCAGTTCTTC. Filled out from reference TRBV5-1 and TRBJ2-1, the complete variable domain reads KAGVTQTPRYLIKTRGQQVTLSCSPISGHRSVSWYQQTPGQGLQFLFEYFSETQRNKGNFPGRFSGRQFSNSRSEMNVSTLELGDSALYLCASSPTSGTGYNEQFFGPGTRLTVL.

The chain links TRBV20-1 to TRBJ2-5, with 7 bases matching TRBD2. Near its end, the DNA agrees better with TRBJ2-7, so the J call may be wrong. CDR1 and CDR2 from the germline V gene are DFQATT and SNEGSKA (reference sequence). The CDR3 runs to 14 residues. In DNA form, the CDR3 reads TGCAGTGCAACCCTACCGAAGCGGGACGGCGAGCAGTACTTC. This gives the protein CSATLPKRDGEQYF.

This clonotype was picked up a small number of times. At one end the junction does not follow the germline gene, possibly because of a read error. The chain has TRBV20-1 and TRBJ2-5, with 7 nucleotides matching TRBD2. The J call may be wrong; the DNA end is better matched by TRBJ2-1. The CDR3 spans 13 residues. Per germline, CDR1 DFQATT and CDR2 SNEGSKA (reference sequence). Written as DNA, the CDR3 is TGTAGTGCTTTACCTAGCGGATCCAATAAGCAGTTCTTC. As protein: CSALPSGSNKQFF.

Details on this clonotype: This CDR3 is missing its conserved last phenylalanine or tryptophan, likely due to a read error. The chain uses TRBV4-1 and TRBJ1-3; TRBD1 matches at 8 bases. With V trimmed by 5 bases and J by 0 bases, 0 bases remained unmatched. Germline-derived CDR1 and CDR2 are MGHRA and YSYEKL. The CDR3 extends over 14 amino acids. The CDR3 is CASSTGGSGNTIYS. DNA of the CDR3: TGCGCCAGCAGCACAGGGGGCTCTGGAAACACCATATATTCT.

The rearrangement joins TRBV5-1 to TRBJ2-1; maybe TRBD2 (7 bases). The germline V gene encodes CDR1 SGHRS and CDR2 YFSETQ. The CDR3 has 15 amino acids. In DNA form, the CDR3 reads TGCACCACCAGGAGGGGAGGGGGTTCCTACAATGAGCAGTTCTTC. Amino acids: CTTRRGGGSYNEQFF.

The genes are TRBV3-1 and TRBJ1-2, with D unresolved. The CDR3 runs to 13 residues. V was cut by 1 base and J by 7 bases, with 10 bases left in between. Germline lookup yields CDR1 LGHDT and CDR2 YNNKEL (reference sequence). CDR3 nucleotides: TGTGCCAGCAGCCAAGTCACAGTTGCTGGCTACACCTTC. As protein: CASSQVTVAGYTF.